The 8 T cell receptor beta chains below were found in one sample sequenced in a study of blood T cell repertoires in COVID-19. Using immunoSEQ multiplex PCR, the repertoire was profiled, and TCRdb retains in-frame clones only, with some absent. The sample shows approximately 220,000 clones, roughly 86% of them seen only once. Sequenced sample: peripheral blood. These receptors were collected from a man in his sixties with acute or convalescent COVID-19.

The chain joins TRBV4-2 to TRBJ2-5; 11 bases are a match to TRBD2. The CDR3 sequence is 20 residues long. Trimming at V came to 3 bases and at J to 4 bases, leaving 19 bases not matched to a gene. The V gene's germline CDR1 is LGHNA and CDR2 YNFKEQ. CDR3 residues: CASSQGLGSGGAGHVETQYF. The CDR3 nucleotides read TGTGCCAGCAGCCAGGGCCTAGGTAGCGGGGGGGCCGGCCACGTAGAGACCCAGTACTTC.

The chain is built from TRBV18 and TRBJ2-7; 7 nucleotides agree with TRBD1. V dropped 3 bases and J dropped 3; count of bases not matched to a gene: 8. Germline values: CDR1 KGHSH, CDR2 LQKENI. CDR3 length equals 15 residues. The CDR3 nucleotides are TGTGCCAGCTCACCGCAGAAGGGACAGCACTACGAGCAGTACTTC. Translating it yields CASSPQKGQHYEQYF.

J is TRBJ1-2 and V is TRBV2; D call uncertain. The V and J ends lost 2 bases and 9 bases respectively, with 10 bases between them. This CDR3 spans 12 amino acids. In germline, CDR1 is SNHLY, CDR2 FYNNEI. This CDR3 reads CASSEYGWSYTF. The CDR3 nucleotides are TGTGCCAGCAGTGAATACGGGTGGAGCTACACCTTC.

CDR3 amino acids: CSADRGDEQYF. The CDR3 nucleotides read TGCAGTGCTGACAGGGGCGACGAGCAGTACTTC. V gene TRBV20-1 combines with J gene TRBJ2-7; the match to TRBD1 covers 8 bases. Germline trimming cut 5 bases from V and 5 bases from J; bases unmatched to any gene: 2. Germline CDR1 DFQATT, CDR2 SNEGSKA (reference sequence). The CDR3 has 11 amino acids.

This clone turned up a few times. V gene TRBV6-4 combines with J gene TRBJ1-4; 7 bases match TRBD1. CDR3 size: 15 residues. The V gene end was trimmed by 3 bases and the J gene end by 7 bases; junction bases not matched to a gene: 8. Per the germline V gene, CDR1 is MRHNA and CDR2 is SNTAGT. The CDR3 coding sequence is TGTGCCAGCAGTGAGAAAACAGGGGTGGCTGAAAAACTGTTTTTT. Encoded protein: CASSEKTGVAEKLFF.

V and J are TRBV20-1 and TRBJ2-2; TRBD1 is a possible D gene (6 bases). This CDR3 comprises 11 residues. Germline assignment: CDR1 DFQATT and CDR2 SNEGSKA (reference sequence). V lost 6 bases and J 13 bases, leaving 15 bases between the germline ends. The CDR3 reads CSAPARRGLFF. CDR3 nucleotides: TGCAGTGCACCCGCCCGCAGGGGGCTGTTTTTT.

The rearrangement links TRBV5-6 to TRBJ2-7; TRBD2 might be the D (6 bases). CDR3 length equals 14 residues. The V end lost 1 base, the J end lost 1 base, and 9 bases lay between the germline ends. Germline CDR1 reads SGHDT; CDR2 reads YYEEEE. As DNA, the CDR3 is TGTGCCAGCAGCTTGTTTCGGGGGTCCTACGAGCAGTACTTC. Protein product: CASSLFRGSYEQYF.

The chain has TRBV11-1 and TRBJ2-6, with TRBD2 matching 8 bases. CDR1 and CDR2 from the germline V gene are SGHAT and FQDESV (reference sequence). This CDR3 is 15 amino acids long. Trimming at V came to 5 bases and at J to 0 bases, leaving 0 bases not matched to a gene. As DNA, the CDR3 is TGTGCCAGCAGCCGGGGGGGCTCTGGGGCCAACGTCCTGACTTTC. Translating it yields CASSRGGSGANVLTF.